Presented here are 5 T cell receptor beta chains from one specimen sequenced in a study of blood T cells in healthy people across ages. With a J-beta primer mix and a sample-barcoded 5' primer, a second PCR ran about 7 to 12 cycles. A single record per CDR3 protein comes from TCRdb applying MiXCR to the 5' RACE reads. The sample contains 800,000 to 900,000 distinct CDR3 sequences, around 62% of which appear only once. Sequenced input: blood. These TCRs come from a man aged 25 to 45 in good health.

The chain is built from TRBV4-1 and TRBJ2-7, with D uncertain. Germline CDR1 reads MGHRA; CDR2 reads YSYEKL. V was clipped by 1 base and J by 0 bases, with 13 bases between them. The CDR3 spans 16 residues. The CDR3 sequence: CASSQVITADSYEQYF. As DNA, the CDR3 is TGCGCCAGCAGCCAAGTGATAACGGCTGACTCCTACGAGCAGTACTTC.

The chain carries TRBV20-1 and TRBJ2-1, with TRBD2 matching 10 bases. CDR1 and CDR2 from the germline V gene are DFQATT and SNEGSKA (reference sequence). V shed 4 bases and J 0 bases; nucleotides not matched to a gene: 12. The CDR3 loop spans 18 amino acids. The CDR3 sequence is CSAKISGGISSSYNEQFF. The CDR3 DNA reads as TGCAGTGCTAAGATTAGCGGGGGGATTTCGAGCTCCTACAATGAGCAGTTCTTC.

As DNA, the CDR3 is TGTGCCTGGAGTGGTATTACGTCAGATACGCAGTATTTT. This encodes CAWSGITSDTQYF. The chain employs TRBV30 and TRBJ2-3, with no clear D. Per the germline V gene, CDR1 is GTSNPN and CDR2 is SVGIG (reference sequence). The CDR3 spans 13 residues. The ends were cut back, 1 base at V and 4 bases at J, with 9 bases in the middle.

The rearrangement joins TRBV11-2 to TRBJ2-5, with no clear D. The V gene's germline CDR1 is SGHAT and CDR2 FQNNGV. The length of the CDR3 is 14 residues. Trimming removed 2 bases at V and 5 bases at J, with 12 bases between. This CDR3 is CASSLIGSLETQYF. For the CDR3, the DNA is TGTGCCAGCAGCTTAATAGGTAGTCTGGAGACCCAGTACTTC.

The CDR3: CATGQGGGYEQYF. CDR3 in DNA: TGTGCCACCGGACAGGGGGGAGGCTACGAGCAGTACTTC. The V and J genes are TRBV15 and TRBJ2-7; 10 nucleotides line up with TRBD1. Germline CDR1 is LNHNV and CDR2 is YYDKDF (reference sequence). V was clipped by 8 bases and J by 3 bases; unmatched bases: 4. CDR3 length: 13 residues.